This T cell receptor (beta chain) originates from a study of T-cell memory formation after mild COVID-19. Germline loops: CDR1 DFQATT, CDR2 SNEGSKA (reference sequence). The CDR3 loop spans 12 amino acids. J was trimmed by 8 bases and V by 5 bases; bases with no gene match: 6. TCRdb processed the 5' RACE reads anew with MiXCR; each CDR3 protein has one entry. The sample has around 300,000 distinct CDR3 sequences; roughly 13% are singletons. The sequence was collected from a man aged 18 to 35 who had mild COVID-19 (a few samples of this study predate the infection). Cell type and time point are not known. This chain joins TRBV20-1 and TRBJ2-7, with 10 nucleotides matching TRBD2. The sequenced sample was PBMCs or a T cell subset sorted from them (not recorded which). The CDR3 sequence is CSAVAGGLKQYV. In nucleotides, the CDR3 is TGCAGTGCTGTAGCGGGGGGTTTAAAGCAGTACGTC.